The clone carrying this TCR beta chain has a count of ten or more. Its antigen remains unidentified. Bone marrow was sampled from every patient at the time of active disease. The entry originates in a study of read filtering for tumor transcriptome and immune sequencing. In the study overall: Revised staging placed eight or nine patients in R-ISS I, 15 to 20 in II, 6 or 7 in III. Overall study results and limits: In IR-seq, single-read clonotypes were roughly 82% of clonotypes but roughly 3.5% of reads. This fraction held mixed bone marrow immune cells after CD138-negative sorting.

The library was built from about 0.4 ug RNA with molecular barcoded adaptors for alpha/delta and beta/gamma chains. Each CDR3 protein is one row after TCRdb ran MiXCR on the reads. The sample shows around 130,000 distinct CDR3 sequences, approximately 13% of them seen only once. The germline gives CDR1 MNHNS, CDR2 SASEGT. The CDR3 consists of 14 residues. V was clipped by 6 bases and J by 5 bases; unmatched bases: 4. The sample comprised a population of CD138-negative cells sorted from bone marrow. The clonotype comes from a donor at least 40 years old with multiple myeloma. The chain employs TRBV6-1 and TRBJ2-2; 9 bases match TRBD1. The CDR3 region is CASRRQGGTGELFF. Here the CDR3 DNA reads TGTGCCAGCAGACGACAGGGGGGGACCGGGGAGCTGTTTTTT.